These T cell receptor beta chains were read from a single sample in a study of cytomegalovirus exposure and HLA in healthy donors. Clones were sequenced by immunoSEQ multiplex PCR, and TCRdb holds only the in-frame ones, with some missing. This sample's clone table lists some 60,000 clones. Sample: PBMCs. These receptors all stem from a man aged 25 to 40 in good health and CMV-seropositive. Each CDR3 is given with its conserved first and last residue. D genes are given only for firm matches.

j_call: TRBJ1-2; v_call: TRBV6-5; d_call: -; cdr3_nt: TGTGCCAGCAGTTACTCCTCGGGGGGCGATGGCTACACCTTC; cdr3_aa: CASSYSSGGDGYTF
j_call: TRBJ1-2; v_call: TRBV19; d_call: TRBD1; cdr3_nt: TGTGCCAGTAGTATACTTGGGGGACAGGACACCTTC; cdr3_aa: CASSILGGQDTF
j_call: TRBJ2-7; v_call: TRBV6-5; d_call: TRBD1; cdr3_nt: TGTGCCAGCAGTTCCCGAACCTTGACAGGGGCCTACGAGCAGTACTTC; cdr3_aa: CASSSRTLTGAYEQYF
j_call: TRBJ2-7; v_call: TRBV19; d_call: TRBD1; cdr3_nt: TGTGCCAGTAGTAGCGACAGGGGCTCCTACGAGCAGTACTTC; cdr3_aa: CASSSDRGSYEQYF
j_call: TRBJ2-7; v_call: TRBV6-6; d_call: -; cdr3_nt: TGTGCCAGCAGTTACTCGACCACAGGGAGTACCGAGCAGTACTTC; cdr3_aa: CASSYSTTGSTEQYF
j_call: TRBJ2-2; v_call: TRBV19; d_call: TRBD1; cdr3_nt: TGTGCCAGTAGTAAGGTACAGGGGGCGAGCGGGGAGCTGTTTTTT; cdr3_aa: CASSKVQGASGELFF
j_call: TRBJ2-1; v_call: TRBV19; d_call: TRBD2; cdr3_nt: TGTGCCAGTAGTCCTATAGCGGGAGTGGGGGAGGGCAATGAGCAGTTCTTC; cdr3_aa: CASSPIAGVGEGNEQFF
j_call: TRBJ2-1; v_call: TRBV4-2; d_call: -; cdr3_nt: TGTGCCAGCAGCCAAGAAGATCTCGGCAATGAGCAGTTCTTC; cdr3_aa: CASSQEDLGNEQFF
j_call: TRBJ2-1; v_call: TRBV4-1; d_call: TRBD2; cdr3_nt: TGCGCCAGCAGCCACCTGGGGGGACGCCGGGGGGATGAGCAGTTCTTC; cdr3_aa: CASSHLGGRRGDEQFF
j_call: TRBJ2-7; v_call: TRBV23-1; d_call: TRBD2; cdr3_nt: TGCGCCAGCAGTCAATCCGAAAAGACTAGCGGTACCTACGAGCAGTACTTC; cdr3_aa: CASSQSEKTSGTYEQYF
j_call: TRBJ1-1; v_call: TRBV4-1; d_call: TRBD1; cdr3_nt: TGCGCCAGCAGCCAAATCGACAGGGGGAGTATGGCTTTCTTT; cdr3_aa: CASSQIDRGSMAFF
j_call: TRBJ2-2; v_call: TRBV9; d_call: -; cdr3_nt: TGTGCCAGCAGCGTCCTAGAAGGGCTAGCTGCCGGGGAGCTGTTTTTT; cdr3_aa: CASSVLEGLAAGELFF
j_call: TRBJ1-1; v_call: TRBV6-1; d_call: -; cdr3_nt: TGTGCCAGCAGTCATACAAGGAACACTGAAGCTTTCTTT; cdr3_aa: CASSHTRNTEAFF
j_call: TRBJ1-1; v_call: TRBV2; d_call: -; cdr3_nt: TGTGCCAGCAGTGAGCGTACCATGAACACTGAAGCTTTCTTT; cdr3_aa: CASSERTMNTEAFF
j_call: TRBJ2-2; v_call: TRBV4-1; d_call: TRBD2; cdr3_nt: TGCGCCAGCAGCCGAAGGGGTTCGGGGGGGCCCGGGGAGCTGTTTTTT; cdr3_aa: CASSRRGSGGPGELFF
j_call: TRBJ1-1; v_call: TRBV7-3; d_call: -; cdr3_nt: TGTGCCAGCAGCCCAAGTGGCGGATCGAACACTGAAGCTTTCTTT; cdr3_aa: CASSPSGGSNTEAFF
j_call: TRBJ2-2; v_call: TRBV30; d_call: TRBD1; cdr3_nt: TGTGCCTGGAGTGATGGACAGGGCATCTTGGCCGGGGAGCTGTTTTTT; cdr3_aa: CAWSDGQGILAGELFF
j_call: TRBJ2-2; v_call: TRBV7-6; d_call: -; cdr3_nt: TGTGCCAGCAGCTTATGGACAGACCCGAACACCGGGGAGCTGTTTTTT; cdr3_aa: CASSLWTDPNTGELFF
j_call: TRBJ1-2; v_call: TRBV21-1; d_call: -; cdr3_nt: TGTGCCAGCAGTTGGCAGGGGAAAACGAATGGCTACACCTTC; cdr3_aa: CASSWQGKTNGYTF
j_call: TRBJ1-2; v_call: TRBV5-6; d_call: -; cdr3_nt: TGTGCCAGCAGCCACTTCACGGACAGCCGTTCTAACTATGGCTACACCTTC; cdr3_aa: CASSHFTDSRSNYGYTF
j_call: TRBJ1-1; v_call: TRBV29-1; d_call: TRBD1; cdr3_nt: TGCAGCGTTGAAGATCTGCAGGGGGTCTGGACTGAAGCTTTCTTT; cdr3_aa: CSVEDLQGVWTEAFF
j_call: TRBJ2-7; v_call: TRBV6-6; d_call: -; cdr3_nt: TGTGCCAGCAGTTACAGCCCAGGGGCAGGGGAGCAGTACTTC; cdr3_aa: CASSYSPGAGEQYF
j_call: TRBJ2-7; v_call: TRBV11-3; d_call: -; cdr3_nt: TGTGCCAGCAGCCCCCTTGGGCGGGGTGGATACGAGCAGTACTTC; cdr3_aa: CASSPLGRGGYEQYF
j_call: TRBJ2-7; v_call: TRBV6-1; d_call: TRBD1; cdr3_nt: TGTGCCAGCAGTGAAGCGCTGGGACAGGGCGGCGAGCAGTACTTC; cdr3_aa: CASSEALGQGGEQYF
j_call: TRBJ1-2; v_call: TRBV4-1; d_call: TRBD1; cdr3_nt: TGCGCCAGCAGCCTGGGACAGGGGATGGTCTATGGCTACACCTTC; cdr3_aa: CASSLGQGMVYGYTF
j_call: TRBJ2-2; v_call: TRBV5-6; d_call: TRBD2; cdr3_nt: TGTGCCAGCAGCTTGCACGGGGGGGCCGAGAACACCGGGGAGCTGTTTTTT; cdr3_aa: CASSLHGGAENTGELFF
j_call: TRBJ1-2; v_call: TRBV28; d_call: TRBD1; cdr3_nt: TGTGCCAGCAGGTACTCGCTAGGACAGGCTAGGGGCCCATATGGCTACACCTTC; cdr3_aa: CASRYSLGQARGPYGYTF
j_call: TRBJ1-6; v_call: TRBV2; d_call: TRBD1; cdr3_nt: TGTGCCAGCACCCCGGGACAGGTATATAATTCACCCCTCCCCTTT; cdr3_aa: CASTPGQVYNSPLPF
j_call: TRBJ2-5; v_call: TRBV5-1; d_call: TRBD2; cdr3_nt: TGCGCCAGCAGTTTGGGCGGGAGTGGCGAGACCCAGTACTTC; cdr3_aa: CASSLGGSGETQYF
j_call: TRBJ2-7; v_call: TRBV18; d_call: -; cdr3_nt: TGTGCCAGCTCCCCGGGCGGGGACGGTAGGGACTACGAGCAGTACTTC; cdr3_aa: CASSPGGDGRDYEQYF
j_call: TRBJ2-5; v_call: TRBV5-1; d_call: -; cdr3_nt: TGCGCCAGCAGCTTGGGCGGAAACCAAGAGACCCAGTACTTC; cdr3_aa: CASSLGGNQETQYF
j_call: TRBJ1-6; v_call: TRBV5-1; d_call: TRBD1; cdr3_nt: TGCGCCAGCAGCTGGGGGCAGGGGGATTCACCCCTCCACTTT; cdr3_aa: CASSWGQGDSPLHF
j_call: TRBJ1-5; v_call: TRBV7-9; d_call: TRBD1; cdr3_nt: TGTGCCAGCAGCTCGGGACAGGGCAATCAGCCCCAGCATTTT; cdr3_aa: CASSSGQGNQPQHF
j_call: TRBJ2-7; v_call: TRBV4-1; d_call: -; cdr3_nt: TGCGCCAGCAGCCAAGTTGTGACAGACTACGAGCAGTACTTC; cdr3_aa: CASSQVVTDYEQYF
j_call: TRBJ1-2; v_call: TRBV30; d_call: -; cdr3_nt: TGTGCCTGGAGTGTAAGGGGGTGGCATGGCTACACCTTC; cdr3_aa: CAWSVRGWHGYTF
j_call: TRBJ1-4; v_call: TRBV27; d_call: -; cdr3_nt: TGTGCCAGCAGTTTAGGGGTAGTAGGTCAGGGTCAGGAAAAACTGTTTTTT; cdr3_aa: CASSLGVVGQGQEKLFF
j_call: TRBJ2-3; v_call: TRBV4-2; d_call: -; cdr3_nt: TGTGCCAGCAGCCAAACACAGGGCCCAGATACGCAGTATTTT; cdr3_aa: CASSQTQGPDTQYF
j_call: TRBJ2-3; v_call: TRBV4-2; d_call: TRBD2; cdr3_nt: TGTGCCAGCAGCCAAGGACTAGCGGGAGGGCCTAGCACAGATAAGCAGTATTTT; cdr3_aa: CASSQGLAGGPSTDKQYF
j_call: TRBJ1-5; v_call: TRBV11-3; d_call: -; cdr3_nt: TGTGCCAGCAGCTTATCCTCAGGACTAGGGCAGCCCCAGCATTTT; cdr3_aa: CASSLSSGLGQPQHF
j_call: TRBJ1-5; v_call: TRBV6-1; d_call: -; cdr3_nt: TGTGCCAGCAGTGATCTGGCAGCGAACAATCAGCCCCAGCATTTT; cdr3_aa: CASSDLAANNQPQHF
j_call: TRBJ2-5; v_call: TRBV2; d_call: -; cdr3_nt: TGTGCCAGCAGTGAAGTATTGGGGGCGGAGACCCAGTACTTC; cdr3_aa: CASSEVLGAETQYF
j_call: TRBJ2-1; v_call: TRBV6-5; d_call: TRBD1; cdr3_nt: TGTGCCAGCAGTTACGTGGGACAGGGTTATGAGCAGTTCTTC; cdr3_aa: CASSYVGQGYEQFF
j_call: TRBJ1-4; v_call: TRBV4-1; d_call: -; cdr3_nt: TGCGCCAGCAGCCTATTGCAGGGCCTGGGTGAAAAACTGTTTTTT; cdr3_aa: CASSLLQGLGEKLFF
j_call: TRBJ1-2; v_call: TRBV6-5; d_call: -; cdr3_nt: TGTGCCAGCACCGGACAAGGAGCCTATGGCTACACCTTC; cdr3_aa: CASTGQGAYGYTF
j_call: TRBJ1-1; v_call: TRBV30; d_call: -; cdr3_nt: TGTGCCTGGAGTCTCAGGGTCGGCACTGAAGCTTTCTTT; cdr3_aa: CAWSLRVGTEAFF
j_call: TRBJ2-7; v_call: TRBV29-1; d_call: -; cdr3_nt: TGCAGCGTGGGACACGCGTACGAGCAGTACTTC; cdr3_aa: CSVGHAYEQYF